This T cell receptor (beta chain) was identified during a study of blood T cell repertoires in COVID-19. The wider study: T cells, B-cell-depleted T cells, or PBMCs supplied cDNA or gDNA.

Generated by immunoSEQ multiplex PCR, the TCRdb table keeps only in-frame clones and is missing some. The table lists approximately 65,000 clones, approximately 83% of them singletons. The CDR3 is 15 amino acids. V was clipped by 4 bases and J by 8 bases, with 20 bases between them. Germline CDR1 is LGHDT and CDR2 is YNNKEL (reference sequence). The sample taken for sequencing was peripheral blood. The source of this sequence is a man between 35 and 55 years old with acute or convalescent COVID-19. The rearrangement links TRBV3-1 (or the pseudogene TRBV3-2) to TRBJ1-2, with D possibly matching TRBD1 (5 bases). CDR3 amino acids: CASSLRDRDLWGYTF. The CDR3 nucleotides read TGTGCCAGCAGCCTCCGGGACCGGGACTTGTGGGGCTACACCTTC.